The rows below give T cell receptor beta chains drawn from one sample of a study of regulatory T cells in long-lasting Graves disease. TCRdb re-derived calls from the multiplex PCR reads in MiXCR, one entry per CDR3 protein. The sample gives 550,000 to 700,000 distinct CDR3 sequences, about 16% of which show up once; about 12% is in the top ten. The sample was also linked to a second study, of T cells in Graves' hyperthyroidism and ophthalmopathy.

Sample: peripheral blood mononuclear cells (PBMCs), taken at new diagnosis, from a patient treated with antithyroid drugs. Receptor source: a young man with Graves disease. Both conserved end residues are part of each CDR3. The D gene is left open where the match is weak. Only some rows state a clone size, as once, few, many or a class for expanded clones.

>TRBD1|TRBV5-1|few|TRBJ1-4
CASSSQGLQGEKLFF
TGCGCCAGCAGTTCACAGGGCTTACAGGGGGAAAAACTGTTTTTT
>TRBD1|TRBV29-1|few|TRBJ1-1
CSVSGTVNTEAFF
TGCAGCGTTTCCGGGACAGTGAACACTGAAGCTTTCTTT
>TRBD2|TRBV9|few|TRBJ2-1
CASSISGGTVGYNEQFF
TGTGCCAGCAGTATTAGCGGGGGAACGGTAGGCTACAATGAGCAGTTCTTC
>TRBD2|TRBV3-1|.|TRBJ2-2
CASGSGVAGAFTGELFF
TGTGCCAGCGGCTCAGGGGTAGCGGGAGCTTTCACCGGGGAGCTGTTTTTT
>TRBD1|TRBV28|many|TRBJ1-5
CALNRGASNQPQHF
TGTGCCTTAAACAGGGGGGCGAGCAATCAGCCCCAGCATTTT
>.|TRBV20-1|.|TRBJ1-1
CSARDRRKGNTEAFF
TGCAGTGCTAGAGATCGTAGGAAGGGGAACACTGAAGCTTTCTTT
>.|TRBV3-1|many|TRBJ1-4
CASSQGSGNEKLFF
TGTGCCAGCAGCCAAGGATCCGGTAATGAAAAACTGTTTTTT
>.|TRBV5-1|.|TRBJ2-1
CASSLNRPRGDEQFF
TGCGCCAGCAGCTTGAACAGGCCCCGAGGAGATGAGCAGTTCTTC
>TRBD1|TRBV4-1|few|TRBJ1-2
CASRPTGTGYGYTF
TGCGCCAGCAGGCCAACCGGGACAGGCTATGGCTACACCTTC
>TRBD1|TRBV18|many|TRBJ1-5
CASSLDRGQMNDQPQHF
TGTGCCAGCTCACTTGACAGGGGGCAGATGAATGATCAGCCCCAGCATTTT
>.|TRBV12-3/TRBV12-4|many|TRBJ2-5
CASSSVLGGPDQETQYF
TGTGCCAGCAGTTCGGTTTTGGGGGGGCCAGACCAAGAGACCCAGTACTTC
>.|TRBV30|few|TRBJ1-6
CAWTSRAAYNSPLHF
TGTGCCTGGACCTCACGGGCCGCCTATAATTCACCCCTCCACTTT
>.|TRBV2|many|TRBJ2-2
CASSETISITGELFF
TGTGCCAGCAGTGAAACTATCTCAATCACCGGGGAGCTGTTTTTT
>TRBD2|TRBV15|.|TRBJ2-3
CATSRLAGGRDTQYF
TGTGCCACCAGCAGACTAGCGGGGGGCCGAGATACGCAGTATTTT
>.|TRBV19|.|TRBJ2-2
CASSIKQGSGELFF
TGTGCCAGTAGTATAAAACAGGGCTCCGGGGAGCTGTTTTTT
>.|TRBV11-2|many|TRBJ2-3
CASSSRKSTTDTQYF
TGTGCCAGCAGCTCTAGAAAAAGTACCACAGATACGCAGTATTTT
>TRBD1|TRBV12-3/TRBV12-4|many|TRBJ1-6
CASSAQGVGSPLHF
TGTGCCAGCAGTGCTCAGGGGGTAGGGTCACCCCTCCACTTT
>.|TRBV6-5|many|TRBJ2-3
CASSSGLGGISTDTQYF
TGTGCCAGCAGTTCAGGACTAGGGGGAATTAGCACAGATACGCAGTATTTT
>.|TRBV7-7|.|TRBJ1-6
CASSTGTPNRSYNSPLHF
TGTGCTAGCAGCACAGGGACCCCGAACCGCTCCTATAATTCACCCCTCCACTTT
>.|TRBV7-3|many|TRBJ2-1
CASSDLLGGAQFF
TGTGCCAGCAGCGACCTACTAGGGGGAGCGCAGTTCTTC
>TRBD1|TRBV12-5|few|TRBJ1-5
CASGLRRDSMGSNQPQHF
TGTGCTAGTGGTTTGCGGAGGGACAGCATGGGATCCAATCAGCCCCAGCATTTT
>TRBD2|TRBV20-1|many|TRBJ2-7
CSAKGLDYEQYF
TGCAGTGCTAAGGGACTAGACTACGAGCAGTACTTC
>.|TRBV5-6|few|TRBJ1-6
CASSLGFSPLHF
TGTGCCAGCAGCTTGGGATTCTCACCCCTCCACTTT
>.|TRBV7-8|many|TRBJ2-1
CASSLALTKHEQFF
TGTGCCAGCAGCTTAGCGCTGACGAAACATGAGCAGTTCTTC
>.|TRBV11-2|many|TRBJ1-2
CASSLDPSRRYTF
TGTGCCAGCAGCTTAGATCCGTCTCGGCGCTACACCTTC
>.|TRBV4-1|.|TRBJ2-7
CASSQDVAGGFLRPSGPYEQYF
TGCGCCAGCAGCCAAGATGTGGCAGGGGGATTTTTGCGGCCTAGCGGGCCGTACGAGCAGTACTTC
>.|TRBV7-9|few|TRBJ1-5
CASSPPVGPQHF
TGTGCCAGCAGCCCCCCGGTAGGGCCCCAGCATTTT
>.|TRBV2|many|TRBJ2-1
CATAPGDEQFF
TGTGCCACAGCGCCCGGGGATGAGCAGTTCTTC
>.|TRBV11-2|many|TRBJ2-1
CASSLVKGQKADEQFF
TGTGCCAGCAGCTTAGTTAAAGGACAGAAGGCCGATGAGCAGTTCTTC
>TRBD1|TRBV14|few|TRBJ2-3
CASSQFLDRDHPSTDTQYF
TGTGCCAGCAGCCAATTTTTGGACAGGGATCATCCTAGCACAGATACGCAGTATTTT
>.|TRBV7-8|.|TRBJ2-7
CASSFVGRRLGFSYEQYF
TGTGCCAGCAGCTTCGTTGGAAGAAGGCTGGGGTTCTCCTACGAGCAGTACTTC
>TRBD1|TRBV20-1|many|TRBJ2-3
CSARGTVMSTDTQYF
TGCAGTGCTAGGGGGACAGTGATGAGCACAGATACGCAGTATTTT
>TRBD1|TRBV12-3/TRBV12-4|many|TRBJ1-1
CATHRGPTTEAFF
TGTGCCACCCACAGGGGCCCCACCACTGAAGCTTTCTTT
>TRBD2|TRBV10-3|.|TRBJ2-1
CAIRNGTTLLFF
TGTGCCATCAGAAACGGGACTACTCTCCTGTTCTTC
>.|TRBV28|many|TRBJ2-7
CASSLLSQAYEQYF
TGTGCCAGCAGTTTATTGTCCCAAGCCTACGAGCAGTACTTC
>.|TRBV6-2/TRBV6-3|few|TRBJ1-2
CASSYRRRVTNYGYTF
TGTGCCAGCAGTTACCGTCGACGGGTTACTAACTATGGCTACACCTTC
>TRBD2|TRBV11-2|many|TRBJ2-7
CASSLSSGRASDEQYF
TGTGCCAGCAGCTTATCTAGCGGGAGGGCCAGCGACGAGCAGTACTTC
>.|TRBV11-3|.|TRBJ1-2
CASSTGRGYGYTF
TGTGCCAGCAGTACGGGGCGGGGATATGGCTACACCTTC
>TRBD1|TRBV9|many|TRBJ1-1
CASSAGGRNTEAFF
TGTGCCAGCAGCGCAGGGGGCCGGAACACTGAAGCTTTCTTT
>.|TRBV5-1|many|TRBJ2-7
CASSWGNEQYF
TGCGCCAGCAGCTGGGGAAACGAGCAGTACTTC
>.|TRBV18|many|TRBJ1-2
CASSPPGTSYGYTF
TGTGCCAGCTCACCCCCCGGGACATCCTATGGCTACACCTTC
>.|TRBV13|many|TRBJ1-1
CASSPATEAFF
TGTGCCAGCAGCCCGGCCACTGAAGCTTTCTTT
>.|TRBV12-3/TRBV12-4|.|TRBJ2-1
CASSLGGRETQFF
TGTGCCAGCAGTTTAGGCGGAAGGGAGACCCAGTTCTTC
>.|TRBV28|.|TRBJ1-6
CASSFPGPTYNSPLHF
TGTGCCAGCAGTTTTCCCGGCCCGACTTATAATTCACCCCTCCACTTT
>TRBD2|TRBV5-1|few|TRBJ2-7
CASSPRTSGRLGGLWQYF
TGCGCCAGCAGCCCCCGGACTAGCGGGAGGCTCGGGGGGCTGTGGCAGTACTTC
>.|TRBV11-2|many|TRBJ2-3
CASSSGRADTQYF
TGTGCCAGCAGCTCCGGGAGAGCGGATACGCAGTATTTT
>TRBD1|TRBV6-2/TRBV6-3|few|TRBJ2-7
CASSSWTGGRSGLEQYF
TGTGCCAGCAGTTCATGGACAGGTGGAAGGTCGGGGCTCGAGCAGTACTTC